This TCR beta chain was found in a study of control samples from healthy donors and cancer patients. Only in-frame clones appear in the TCRdb table, and some are missing; sequencing was by immunoSEQ multiplex PCR. This sample carries around 180,000 clones, around 92% of them seen once, and the ten largest clones take 2% to 2.5%. CDR1 and CDR2 from the germline V gene are MNHEY and SVGAGI. Trimming took 4 bases from V and 8 from J, leaving 8 bases between them. The CDR3 consists of 12 residues. The origin of this receptor is a woman in her forties in good health. Sequenced sample: blood. The chain uses TRBV6-5 and TRBJ1-4; D is uncertain. The CDR3 DNA is TGTGCCAGCAGTTTCACCGGGGAAAAACTGTTTTTT. Protein sequence: CASSFTGEKLFF.